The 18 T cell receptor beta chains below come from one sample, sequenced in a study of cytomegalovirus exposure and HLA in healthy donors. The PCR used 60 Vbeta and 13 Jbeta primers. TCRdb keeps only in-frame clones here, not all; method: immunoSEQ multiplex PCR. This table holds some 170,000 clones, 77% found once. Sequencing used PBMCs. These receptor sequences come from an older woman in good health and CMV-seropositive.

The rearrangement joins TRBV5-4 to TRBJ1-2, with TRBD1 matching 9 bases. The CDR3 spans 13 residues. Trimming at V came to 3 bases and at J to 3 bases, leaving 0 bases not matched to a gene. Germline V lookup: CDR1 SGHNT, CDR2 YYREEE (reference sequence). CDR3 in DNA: TGTGCCAGCAGCTGGGACAGGGACTATGGCTACACCTTC. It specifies CASSWDRDYGYTF.

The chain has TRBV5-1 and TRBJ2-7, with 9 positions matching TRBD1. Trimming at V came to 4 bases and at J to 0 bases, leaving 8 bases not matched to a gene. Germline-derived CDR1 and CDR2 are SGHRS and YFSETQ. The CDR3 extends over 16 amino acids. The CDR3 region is CASSRGEDRGSYEQYF. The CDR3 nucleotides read TGCGCCAGCAGCCGAGGTGAGGACAGGGGCTCCTACGAGCAGTACTTC.

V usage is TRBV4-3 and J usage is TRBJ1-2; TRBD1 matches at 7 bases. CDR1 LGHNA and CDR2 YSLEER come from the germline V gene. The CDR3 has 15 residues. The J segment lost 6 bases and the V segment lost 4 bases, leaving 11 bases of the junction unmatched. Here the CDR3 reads CASSPRQGPVDGYTF. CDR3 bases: TGCGCCAGCAGCCCTCGACAGGGCCCCGTGGATGGCTACACCTTC.

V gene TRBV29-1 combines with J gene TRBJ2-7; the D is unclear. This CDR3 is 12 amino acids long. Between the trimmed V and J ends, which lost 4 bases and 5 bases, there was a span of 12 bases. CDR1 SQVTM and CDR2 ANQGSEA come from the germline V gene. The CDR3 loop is CSVVRASHEQYF. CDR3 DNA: TGCAGCGTTGTACGAGCGTCTCACGAGCAGTACTTC.

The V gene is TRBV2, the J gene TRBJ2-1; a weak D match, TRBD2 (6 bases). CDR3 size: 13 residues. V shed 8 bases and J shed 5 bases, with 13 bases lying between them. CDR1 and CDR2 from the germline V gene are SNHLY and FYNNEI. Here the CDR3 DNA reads TGTGCCAGCTGGGGAGGCGGCGACAATGAGCAGTTCTTC. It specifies CASWGGGDNEQFF.

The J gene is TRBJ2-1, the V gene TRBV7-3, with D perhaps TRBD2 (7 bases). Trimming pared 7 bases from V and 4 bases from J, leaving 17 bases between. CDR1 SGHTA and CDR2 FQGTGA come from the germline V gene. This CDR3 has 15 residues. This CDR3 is CASTLGGGGYNEQFF. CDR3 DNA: TGTGCCAGCACCCTTGGAGGGGGGGGGTACAATGAGCAGTTCTTC.

CDR3 in DNA: TGTGCCAGCACCCAGACAGGGCTCGTTGAGACCCAGTACTTC. This sequence encodes CASTQTGLVETQYF. The V call is TRBV6-5, the J call TRBJ2-5, with 7 nucleotides matching TRBD1. The CDR3 has 14 amino acids. Germline loops: CDR1 MNHEY, CDR2 SVGAGI. V lost 7 bases to trimming and J lost 5 bases; unmatched junction nucleotides: 10.

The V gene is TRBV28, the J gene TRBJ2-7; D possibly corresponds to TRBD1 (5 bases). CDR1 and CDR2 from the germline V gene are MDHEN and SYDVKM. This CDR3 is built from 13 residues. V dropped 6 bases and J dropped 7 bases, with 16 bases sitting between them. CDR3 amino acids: CASSRRPDSEQYF. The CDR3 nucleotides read TGTGCCAGCAGCCGACGACCCGACAGTGAGCAGTACTTC.

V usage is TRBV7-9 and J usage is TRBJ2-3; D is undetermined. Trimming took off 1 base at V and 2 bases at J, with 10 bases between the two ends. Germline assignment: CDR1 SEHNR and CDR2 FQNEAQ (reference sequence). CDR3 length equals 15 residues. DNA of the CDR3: TGTGCCAGCAGCTTAGGTCACAGCTCCACAGATACGCAGTATTTT. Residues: CASSLGHSSTDTQYF. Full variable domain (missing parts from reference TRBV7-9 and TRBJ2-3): DTGVSQNPRHKITKRGQNVTFRCDPISEHNRLYWYRQTLGQGPEFLTYFQNEAQLEKSRLLSDRFSAERPKGSFSTLEIQRTEQGDSAMYLCASSLGHSSTDTQYFGPGTRLTVL.

As DNA, the CDR3 is TGTGCCAGCTCGCACCAACCAGACGGGGGCTACACCTTC. Translated, it gives CASSHQPDGGYTF. The chain is built from TRBV18 and TRBJ1-2; D ambiguous. The CDR3 totals 13 residues. Trimming removed 6 bases at V and 8 bases at J, with 16 bases between. The germline V gene encodes CDR1 KGHSH and CDR2 LQKENI.

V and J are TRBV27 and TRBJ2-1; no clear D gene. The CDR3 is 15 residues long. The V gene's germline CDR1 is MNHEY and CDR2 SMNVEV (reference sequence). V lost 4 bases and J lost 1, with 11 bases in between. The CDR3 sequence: CASSSDRLSYNEQFF. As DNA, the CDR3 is TGTGCCAGCAGTTCCGATCGGTTATCCTACAATGAGCAGTTCTTC.

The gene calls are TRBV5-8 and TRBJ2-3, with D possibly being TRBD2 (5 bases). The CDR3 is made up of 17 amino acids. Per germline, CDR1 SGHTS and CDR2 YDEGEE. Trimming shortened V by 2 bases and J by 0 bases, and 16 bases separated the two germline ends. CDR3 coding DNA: TGTGCCAGCAGCTTCTCATTACTAGGTTCTAGCACAGATACGCAGTATTTT. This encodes CASSFSLLGSSTDTQYF.

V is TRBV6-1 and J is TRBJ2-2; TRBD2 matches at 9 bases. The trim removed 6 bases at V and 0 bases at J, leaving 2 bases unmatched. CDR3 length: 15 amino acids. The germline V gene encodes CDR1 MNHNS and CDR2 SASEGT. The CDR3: CASRLAGSNTGELFF. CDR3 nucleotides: TGTGCCAGCAGGCTAGCGGGGTCGAACACCGGGGAGCTGTTTTTT.

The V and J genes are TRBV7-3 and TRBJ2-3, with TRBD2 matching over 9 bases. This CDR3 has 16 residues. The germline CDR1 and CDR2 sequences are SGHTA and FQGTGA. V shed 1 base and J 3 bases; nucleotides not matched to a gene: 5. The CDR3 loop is CASSLSGGALTDTQYF. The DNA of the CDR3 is TGTGCCAGCAGCTTAAGCGGGGGGGCCTTGACAGATACGCAGTATTTT.

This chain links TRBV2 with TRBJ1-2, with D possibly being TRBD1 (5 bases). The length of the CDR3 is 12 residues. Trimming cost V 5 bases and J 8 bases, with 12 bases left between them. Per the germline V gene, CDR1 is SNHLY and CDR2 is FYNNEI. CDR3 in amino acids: CASSFTGVGYTF. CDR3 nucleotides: TGTGCCAGCAGTTTCACAGGAGTGGGCTACACCTTC. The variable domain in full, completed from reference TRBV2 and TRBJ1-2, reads EPEVTQTPSHQVTQMGQEVILRCVPISNHLYFYWYRQILGQKVEFLVSFYNNEISEKSEIFDDQFSVERPDGSNFTLKIRSTKLEDSAMYFCASSFTGVGYTFGSGTRLTVV.

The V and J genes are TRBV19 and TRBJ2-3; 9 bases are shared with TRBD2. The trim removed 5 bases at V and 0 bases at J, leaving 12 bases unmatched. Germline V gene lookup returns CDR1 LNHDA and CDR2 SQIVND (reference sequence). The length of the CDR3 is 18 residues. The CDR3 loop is CASSGLAGTLNSTDTQYF. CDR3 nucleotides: TGTGCCAGTAGTGGGCTAGCGGGGACACTAAATAGCACAGATACGCAGTATTTT.

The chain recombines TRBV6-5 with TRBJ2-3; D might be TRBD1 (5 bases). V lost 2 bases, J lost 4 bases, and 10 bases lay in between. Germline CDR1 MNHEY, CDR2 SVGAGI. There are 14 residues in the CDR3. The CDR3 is CASSYGAVADTQYF. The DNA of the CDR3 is TGTGCCAGCAGTTACGGGGCCGTGGCAGATACGCAGTATTTT.

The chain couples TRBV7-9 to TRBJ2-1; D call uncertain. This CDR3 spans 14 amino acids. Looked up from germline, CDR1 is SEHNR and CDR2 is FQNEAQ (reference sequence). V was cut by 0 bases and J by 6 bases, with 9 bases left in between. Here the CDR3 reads CASSLATILNEQFF. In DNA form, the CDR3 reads TGTGCCAGCAGCTTAGCGACAATTCTCAATGAGCAGTTCTTC.